This entry lists 22 T cell receptor beta chains sequenced from one sample in a study of blood T cell repertoires in COVID-19. Profiled with immunoSEQ multiplex PCR; TCRdb holds only in-frame clones, not every one. The sample records 150,000 or so clones, about 88% being singletons. Sample: peripheral blood. The receptor set was obtained from a man aged 18 to 30 with acute or convalescent COVID-19.

A single count supports this clone. The rearrangement joins TRBV5-4 to TRBJ1-4; a possible D gene is TRBD1 (5 bases). The CDR3 totals 15 residues. The germline CDR1 and CDR2 sequences are SGHNT and YYREEE (reference sequence). V lost 4 bases to trimming and J lost 7 bases, with 17 bases between them. CDR3: CASSVTGTESEKLFF. CDR3 nucleotides: TGTGCCAGCAGCGTGACCGGGACTGAGAGTGAAAAACTGTTTTTT.

This clone has only one observation. The chain joins TRBV6-5 to TRBJ1-6, with 9 bases aligning to TRBD1. With 10 bases clipped from V and 7 bases from J, the junction kept 8 bases outside the gene matches. Germline lookup yields CDR1 MNHEY and CDR2 SVGAGI. This CDR3 comprises 14 residues. The CDR3 nucleotides read TGTGCCACTAGGACAGGGGCAGGGAATTCACCCCTCCACTTT. Amino acids: CATRTGAGNSPLHF.

This rearrangement joins TRBV30 to TRBJ2-2; 11 bases fit TRBD2. V shed 3 bases and J 5 bases; nucleotides not matched to a gene: 11. This CDR3 spans 17 amino acids. Germline values: CDR1 GTSNPN, CDR2 SVGIG (reference sequence). CDR3 nucleotide sequence: TGTGCCTGGAGGCTCTCTAGCGGGGGGCTAGGGACCGGGGAGCTGTTTTTT. Amino acid sequence: CAWRLSSGGLGTGELFF.

J is TRBJ1-4 and V is TRBV19; 7 bases are shared with TRBD1. CDR3 length: 17 amino acids. Germline V gene lookup returns CDR1 LNHDA and CDR2 SQIVND (reference sequence). V was pared by 6 bases and J by 2 bases, with 12 bases of the junction left unmatched. The CDR3 here is CASSPGVRGPTNEKLFF. The CDR3, as DNA: TGTGCCAGTAGCCCCGGGGTGAGGGGGCCCACTAATGAAAAACTGTTTTTT.

This rearrangement joins TRBV7-8 to TRBJ1-6; 7 bases line up with TRBD1. J lost 6 bases, V lost 5 bases, and 7 bases had no gene match. CDR1 and CDR2 (germline): SGHVS, FQNEAQ. The CDR3 consists of 15 residues. The CDR3: CASSRKTGLNSPLHF. CDR3 DNA sequence: TGTGCCAGCAGCCGAAAGACAGGGCTTAATTCACCCCTCCACTTT.

This chain joins TRBV5-6 and TRBJ2-5, with 7 bases lining up with TRBD1. CDR1 and CDR2 from the germline V gene are SGHDT and YYEEEE. The J segment lost 5 bases and the V segment lost 4 bases, leaving 11 bases of the junction unmatched. There are 15 residues in the CDR3. The CDR3 DNA reads TGTGCCAGCAGCCTCACCACAGGGGCCGGGGAGACCCAGTACTTC. Translated: CASSLTTGAGETQYF.

This chain links TRBV2 with TRBJ2-4, with 8 nucleotides matching TRBD1. The CDR3 length is 13 residues. Trimming cost V 6 bases and J 6 bases; bases outside gene matches: 4. CDR1 SNHLY and CDR2 FYNNEI come from the germline V gene. The CDR3 spells CASRGQGGNIQYF. CDR3 in DNA: TGTGCCAGCAGAGGACAGGGAGGAAACATTCAGTACTTC. Together with reference TRBV2 and TRBJ2-4, the CDR3 gives the full variable domain: EPEVTQTPSHQVTQMGQEVILRCVPISNHLYFYWYRQILGQKVEFLVSFYNNEISEKSEIFDDQFSVERPDGSNFTLKIRSTKLEDSAMYFCASRGQGGNIQYFGAGTRLSVL.

The genes are TRBV12-5 and TRBJ1-4; D gene ambiguous. The CDR3 loop spans 14 amino acids. The germline CDR1 and CDR2 sequences are LGHNT and FRNRAP. With 3 bases removed from V and 4 bases from J, the gap between germline ends came to 9 bases. CDR3 sequence: CASGFERDNEKLFF. CDR3 DNA sequence: TGTGCTAGTGGTTTCGAGCGGGATAATGAAAAACTGTTTTTT.

CDR3 coding DNA: TGTGCCAGCAAGGGGGGGGAATCGAACACTGAAGCTTTCTTT. Translated: CASKGGESNTEAFF. The chain employs TRBV2 and TRBJ1-1, with D possibly matching TRBD1 (6 bases). The germline V gene encodes CDR1 SNHLY and CDR2 FYNNEI. Trimming shortened V by 7 bases and J by 1 base, and 13 bases separated the two germline ends. The CDR3 sequence is 14 residues long.

The chain combines TRBV9 with TRBJ2-2; TRBD1 might be the D (6 bases). V shed 6 bases and J shed 0 bases, with 15 bases lying between them. Germline V gene lookup returns CDR1 SGDLS and CDR2 YYNGEE. The CDR3 contains 16 residues. CDR3 bases: TGTGCCAGCAACCCCCAGGACAGACCGAACACCGGGGAGCTGTTTTTT. Its protein product is CASNPQDRPNTGELFF.

This clone was counted a few times. This chain uses TRBV11-3 with TRBJ1-1, with D uncertain. The V gene's germline CDR1 is SGHNT and CDR2 YENEEA. With 1 base removed from V and 3 bases from J, the gap between germline ends came to 12 bases. The CDR3 runs to 15 residues. CDR3 coding DNA: TGTGCCAGCAGCTTAGGGTCCACCCGGGACACTGAAGCTTTCTTT. The encoded protein is CASSLGSTRDTEAFF.

CDR3 DNA sequence: TGTGCCAGTAGTATAACAGGGAGTGGTTGGCAGCCCCAGCATTTT. Its translation: CASSITGSGWQPQHF. The chain employs TRBV19 and TRBJ1-5; tentatively, D is TRBD1 (6 bases). Trimming cost V 2 bases and J 7 bases, with 15 bases left between them. The CDR3 sequence is 15 residues long. Germline-derived CDR1 and CDR2 are LNHDA and SQIVND (reference sequence).

The rearrangement links TRBV5-8 to TRBJ1-2; D remains ambiguous. The CDR3 is 14 residues long. Trimming cost V 4 bases and J 2 bases, with 12 bases left between them. Germline CDR1 SGHTS, CDR2 YDEGEE. The CDR3 nucleotides are TGTGCCAGCAGCCTAGGCCGGGAAAACTATGGCTACACCTTC. This codes for CASSLGRENYGYTF.

The chain combines TRBV7-2 with TRBJ1-5; D might be TRBD1 (6 bases). The CDR3 contains 14 residues. V was cut by 4 bases and J by 4 bases, with 11 bases left in between. The germline V gene encodes CDR1 SGHTA and CDR2 FQGNSA. CDR3 in amino acids: CASSSQTGNQPQHF. CDR3 DNA sequence: TGTGCCAGCAGCTCGCAAACAGGGAATCAGCCCCAGCATTTT.

The chain carries TRBV10-2 and TRBJ1-3; the D gene is possibly TRBD1 (5 bases). Germline values: CDR1 WSHSY, CDR2 SAAADI. V shed 6 bases and J shed 3 bases, with 15 bases lying between them. This CDR3 has 15 amino acids. The CDR3 reads CASRPRGAYGNTIYF. The CDR3 DNA sequence: TGCGCCAGCAGGCCGCGGGGCGCGTATGGAAACACCATATATTTT.

Here the CDR3 DNA reads TGTGCCAGCAGGTCGGTGTTGAGGGATGAGCAGTTCTTC. It yields the protein CASRSVLRDEQFF. The chain couples TRBV6-5 to TRBJ2-1, with a tentative D call TRBD2 (5 bases). The CDR3 has 13 amino acids. Trimming shortened V by 6 bases and J by 8 bases, and 14 bases separated the two germline ends. CDR1 MNHEY and CDR2 SVGAGI come from the germline V gene.

The chain recombines TRBV11-2 with TRBJ2-2, with D tentatively TRBD1 (6 bases). Germline assignment: CDR1 SGHAT and CDR2 FQNNGV. V was pared by 2 bases and J by 4 bases, with 11 bases between. CDR3 size: 15 residues. CDR3 nucleotide sequence: TGTGCCAGCAGCTTAAACAGGGCGAGCACCGGGGAGCTGTTTTTT. Protein: CASSLNRASTGELFF.

The genes are TRBV7-8 and TRBJ2-3, with TRBD2 identical over 15 bases. After removal of 1 base from V and 7 bases from J, the junction contained 6 bases not matched to a gene. Germline V CDR1 and CDR2: SGHVS, FQNEAQ. The CDR3 runs to 17 residues. For the CDR3, the DNA is TGTGCCAGCAGCTTAGTTGCGGGACTAGCGGGGGGAAATACGCAGTATTTT. Translated: CASSLVAGLAGGNTQYF.

The chain carries TRBV30 and TRBJ2-7; 7 bases are shared with TRBD1. With 2 bases clipped from V and 2 bases from J, the junction kept 3 bases outside the gene matches. CDR1 GTSNPN and CDR2 SVGIG come from the germline V gene (reference sequence). CDR3 length: 13 amino acids. CDR3 in amino acids: CAWSRDRPYEQYV. In DNA, the CDR3 is TGTGCCTGGAGTCGGGACAGACCCTACGAGCAGTACGTC.

V and J are TRBV19 and TRBJ1-6, with D unresolved. The CDR3 consists of 16 residues. V was pared by 7 bases and J by 0 bases, with 13 bases between. CDR1 and CDR2 (germline): LNHDA, SQIVND (reference sequence). The CDR3 loop reads CASMTSSGSYNSPLHF. The DNA of the CDR3 is TGTGCCAGTATGACGAGTTCAGGCTCCTATAATTCACCCCTCCACTTT.

The rearrangement joins TRBV14 to TRBJ2-3; 9 bases line up with TRBD2. The CDR3 contains 18 residues. Germline CDR1 is SGHDN and CDR2 is FVKESK. The junction had 7 bases not matched to a gene; V was cut back by 0 bases and J by 0 bases. The CDR3 DNA reads TGTGCCAGCAGCCAAGATACGTTGGCGGGGGGGAGCACAGATACGCAGTATTTT. Protein product: CASSQDTLAGGSTDTQYF.

CDR3 in amino acids: CAWIGRGLANYGYTF. CDR3 DNA: TGTGCCTGGATAGGCAGGGGGTTGGCTAACTATGGCTACACCTTC. The chain combines TRBV30 with TRBJ1-2; 7 positions agree with TRBD1. Germline loops: CDR1 GTSNPN, CDR2 SVGIG (reference sequence). The CDR3 extends over 15 amino acids. V trimming: 4 bases; J trimming: 0 bases; junction bases outside the gene matches: 8.